A single sample gave rise to the 29 T cell receptor beta chains below, sequenced in a study of blood T cell repertoires in COVID-19. This table comes from immunoSEQ multiplex PCR, and its TCRdb copy is limited to in-frame clones, with some not included. In the table there are about 56,000 clones, less than 90% of which are singletons. The sample was peripheral blood. The receptors derive from a woman of 80 years or more with acute or convalescent COVID-19.

V is TRBV29-1 and J is TRBJ1-2, with TRBD1 matching 10 bases. Germline loops: CDR1 SQVTM, CDR2 ANQGSEA. The V and J ends lost 6 bases and 5 bases, in that order; junction bases with no gene match: 12. This CDR3 contains 15 residues. CDR3 coding DNA: TGCAGCGTCTCCAAGTCGGGACAGGGGAGATATGGCTACACCTTC. Translation gives CSVSKSGQGRYGYTF.

In its sample, this clone ranks as large (0.1 to 1%). The V gene is TRBV6-6, the J gene TRBJ1-5, with D maybe TRBD1 (5 bases). CDR1 is MNHNY, CDR2 SVGAGI, per germline (reference sequence). V was shortened by 7 bases and J by 6 bases, with 13 bases between the two germline ends. CDR3 length: 13 amino acids. The CDR3 region is CASKRGEGQPQHF. For the CDR3, the DNA is TGTGCCAGCAAAAGAGGGGAGGGTCAGCCCCAGCATTTT.

The rearrangement links TRBV19 to TRBJ2-3, with a tentative D call TRBD1 (5 bases). V gave up 6 bases and J gave up 2 bases, with 9 bases separating them. The CDR3 is 13 amino acids. CDR1 and CDR2 from the germline V gene are LNHDA and SQIVND (reference sequence). In DNA form, the CDR3 reads TGTGCCAGTAGGGGGCTACCCACAGATACGCAGTATTTT. Protein: CASRGLPTDTQYF. Based on the CDR3 plus reference TRBV19 and TRBJ2-3, the full variable domain is DGGITQSPKYLFRKEGQNVTLSCEQNLNHDAMYWYRQDPGQGLRLIYYSQIVNDFQKGDIAEGYSVSREKKESFPLTVTSAQKNPTAFYLCASRGLPTDTQYFGPGTRLTVL.

V is TRBV11-2 and J is TRBJ2-2, with 7 nucleotides matching TRBD1. V dropped 8 bases and J dropped 3; count of bases not matched to a gene: 6. CDR3 size: 14 residues. The germline gives CDR1 SGHAT, CDR2 FQNNGV. This CDR3 reads CASFPGGYTGELFF. The CDR3 DNA follows: TGTGCCAGCTTTCCAGGGGGTTACACCGGGGAGCTGTTTTTT.

This chain uses TRBV2 with TRBJ2-3; TRBD2 agrees at 8 bases. The CDR3 spans 15 residues. J gave up 6 bases and V 6 bases, and 11 bases lay outside the gene matches. Germline V lookup: CDR1 SNHLY, CDR2 FYNNEI. CDR3 nucleotides: TGTGCCAGCAGCCGTAGCGGGGCGATAGGGGATACGCAGTATTTT. This gives the protein CASSRSGAIGDTQYF.

The chain couples TRBV9 to TRBJ1-4; 8 bases match TRBD1. Unmatched junction bases numbered 7, after V lost 4 bases and J lost 5 bases. CDR3 length: 15 amino acids. The germline V gene has CDR1 SGDLS and CDR2 YYNGEE. CDR3 in amino acids: CASSPDRGPNEKLFF. Here the CDR3 DNA reads TGTGCCAGCAGCCCCGACAGGGGCCCCAATGAAAAACTGTTTTTT.

V is TRBV5-1 and J is TRBJ1-1, with 7 bases aligning to TRBD1. The CDR3 runs to 14 residues. The germline gives CDR1 SGHRS, CDR2 YFSETQ. Trimming at V came to 2 bases and at J to 5 bases, leaving 6 bases not matched to a gene. The CDR3 loop reads CASSLLRQGTEAFF. Written as DNA, the CDR3 is TGCGCCAGCAGCTTACTTAGACAGGGTACTGAAGCTTTCTTT.

This clone has a single count. This chain connects TRBV7-9 to TRBJ2-5; perhaps TRBD1 as D (8 bases). This CDR3 is built from 13 residues. Trimming left V 11 bases short and J 5 bases short, with 18 bases between. Germline lookup yields CDR1 SEHNR and CDR2 FQNEAQ (reference sequence). This CDR3 reads CASRDRREETQYF. CDR3 DNA: TGTGCCTCAAGGGACAGGCGGGAGGAGACCCAGTACTTC. The full variable domain, its missing parts supplied by reference TRBV7-9 and TRBJ2-5, is DTGVSQNPRHKITKRGQNVTFRCDPISEHNRLYWYRQTLGQGPEFLTYFQNEAQLEKSRLLSDRFSAERPKGSFSTLEIQRTEQGDSAMYLCASRDRREETQYFGPGTRLLVL.

J is TRBJ2-1 and V is TRBV5-6; maybe TRBD1 (5 bases). Germline V lookup: CDR1 SGHDT, CDR2 YYEEEE. The CDR3 is 16 amino acids. The V end lost 4 bases, the J end lost 6 bases, and 20 bases lay between the germline ends. The CDR3 nucleotides read TGTGCCAGCAGCCGCCCTGGAAGGGGCGCCTCCAATGAGCAGTTCTTC. Protein product: CASSRPGRGASNEQFF.

The rearrangement uses TRBV19 and TRBJ1-3; 8 bases match TRBD1. V gave up 7 bases and J gave up 10 bases; unmatched junction bases: 9. The CDR3 spans 13 residues. The germline CDR1 and CDR2 sequences are LNHDA and SQIVND (reference sequence). The CDR3 is CASIGQGARTIYF. CDR3 DNA sequence: TGTGCCAGTATCGGGCAGGGGGCGCGAACCATATATTTT.

The rearrangement joins TRBV7-3 to TRBJ2-1; D is undetermined. This CDR3 comprises 14 residues. V gave up 2 bases and J gave up 7 bases, with 12 bases separating them. CDR1 is SGHTA, CDR2 FQGTGA, per germline. CDR3 residues: CASSLGSGRNEQFF. The CDR3 nucleotides are TGTGCCAGCAGCTTAGGGTCGGGTCGGAATGAGCAGTTCTTC.

The chain uses TRBV30 and TRBJ2-7; TRBD2 is a possible D gene (6 bases). Germline values: CDR1 GTSNPN, CDR2 SVGIG (reference sequence). V gave up 4 bases and J gave up 4 bases, with 11 bases separating them. This CDR3 contains 12 residues. The CDR3 bases are TGTGCCTGGAATAAGGGGACTTACGAGCAGTACTTC. As protein: CAWNKGTYEQYF.

A word on this clone: Other DNA sequences from this sample encode an identical CDR3 as well. The chain employs TRBV19 and TRBJ1-2; D ambiguous. The CDR3 loop spans 12 amino acids. The germline V gene has CDR1 LNHDA and CDR2 SQIVND (reference sequence). V was pared by 7 bases and J by 7 bases, with 13 bases between. CDR3 sequence (DNA): TGTGCCAGTAAAGAGTCTGCTGGTGGCTACACCTTC. Translating gives CASKESAGGYTF.

The J gene is TRBJ1-2, the V gene TRBV4-1; 9 bases fit TRBD1. Losses at the gene ends were 4 bases for V and 8 bases for J; bases not matched to a gene: 14. Germline V gene lookup returns CDR1 MGHRA and CDR2 YSYEKL. This CDR3 is 16 amino acids long. The CDR3: CASSPTLTGTGTGYTF. In nucleotides, the CDR3 is TGCGCCAGCAGCCCAACCCTTACCGGGACAGGGACGGGCTACACCTTC.

The V call is TRBV6-5, the J call TRBJ1-2; 9 nucleotides agree with TRBD1. There are 15 residues in the CDR3. J gave up 8 bases and V 3 bases, and 10 bases lay outside the gene matches. Per the germline V gene, CDR1 is MNHEY and CDR2 is SVGAGI. The CDR3 protein is CASSYSGQGKEGYTF. The CDR3 DNA is TGTGCCAGCAGTTATTCCGGACAGGGGAAAGAAGGCTACACCTTC.

A single count supports this clone. The chain uses TRBV3-1 (or the pseudogene TRBV3-2) and TRBJ1-4; a weak D match, TRBD1 (6 bases). Germline lookup yields CDR1 LGHDT and CDR2 YNNKEL (reference sequence). The CDR3 consists of 14 residues. Trimming cost V 3 bases and J 7 bases, with 12 bases left between them. The chain's CDR3 is CASSQQGQGEKLFF. The CDR3 DNA is TGTGCCAGCAGCCAGCAGGGGCAGGGTGAAAAACTGTTTTTT.

The gene calls are TRBV5-1 and TRBJ2-5, with TRBD2 as a possible D gene (6 bases). Per germline, CDR1 SGHRS and CDR2 YFSETQ. Deletions cut 0 bases from V and 3 bases from J, with 12 bases between. CDR3 length equals 15 residues. The CDR3 nucleotides are TGCGCCAGCAGCTTGGGCGGACGGGGGAAAGAGACCCAGTACTTC. Protein product: CASSLGGRGKETQYF.

A single count supports this clone. J is TRBJ1-3 and V is TRBV6-1; D gene ambiguous. In germline, CDR1 is MNHNS, CDR2 SASEGT. The V gene lost 2 bases and the J gene lost 4 bases, with 9 bases spanning the gap. This CDR3 is 14 amino acids long. The chain's CDR3 is CASSESVPGNTIYF. The CDR3 nucleotides read TGTGCCAGCAGTGAATCTGTCCCCGGAAACACCATATATTTT.

The rearrangement links TRBV7-9 to TRBJ2-2; 8 bases are shared with TRBD1. After removal of 5 bases from V and 4 bases from J, the junction contained 6 bases not matched to a gene. Germline CDR1 and CDR2: SEHNR and FQNEAQ (reference sequence). CDR3 length equals 15 residues. The CDR3 DNA sequence: TGTGCCAGCAGCGTGACAGGGGCCTTCACCGGGGAGCTGTTTTTT. Translation gives CASSVTGAFTGELFF.

This chain links TRBV10-3 with TRBJ1-2; possibly TRBD1 for D (6 bases). Per germline, CDR1 ENHRY and CDR2 SYGVKD. This CDR3 contains 13 residues. Trimming pared 7 bases from V and 6 bases from J, leaving 15 bases between. CDR3 sequence (DNA): TGTGCCATCACCCCAGGGGTTAGCCATGGCTACACCTTC. This sequence encodes CAITPGVSHGYTF.

The V gene is TRBV19, the J gene TRBJ1-4; tentatively, D is TRBD1 (5 bases). The CDR3 runs to 15 residues. From germline, CDR1 is LNHDA and CDR2 SQIVND (reference sequence). The V and J ends lost 5 bases and 0 bases respectively, with 10 bases between them. CDR3 sequence (DNA): TGTGCCAGTAGTGTGGGGGGTGCAACTAATGAAAAACTGTTTTTT. Residues: CASSVGGATNEKLFF.

The rearrangement uses TRBV11-2 and TRBJ1-4, with no clear D. This CDR3 comprises 13 residues. CDR1 and CDR2 (germline): SGHAT, FQNNGV. V was shortened by 2 bases and J by 7 bases, with 8 bases between the two germline ends. The CDR3 region has the DNA TGTGCCAGCAGCTTAAGGGAGAGTGAAAAACTGTTTTTT. It encodes CASSLRESEKLFF.

CDR3 sequence: CASSLSPQTTTNEKLFF. The CDR3 DNA sequence: TGTGCCAGCAGCTTGTCGCCTCAGACAACAACTAATGAAAAACTGTTTTTT. The V gene is TRBV5-5, the J gene TRBJ1-4; D gene ambiguous. The length of the CDR3 is 17 residues. Trimming pared 1 base from V and 0 bases from J, leaving 13 bases between. Germline V gene sequence: CDR1 SGHKS, CDR2 YYEKEE (reference sequence).

The J gene is TRBJ1-3, the V gene TRBV12-3 or TRBV12-4, with unresolved D. The V gene lost 6 bases and the J gene lost 0 bases, with 6 bases spanning the gap. The CDR3 has 13 residues. In nucleotides, the CDR3 is TGTGCCAGCAGCTATAGCTCTGGAAACACCATATATTTT. The encoded protein is CASSYSSGNTIYF.

The chain employs TRBV5-8 and TRBJ1-6, with D hard to call. This CDR3 region has 14 residues. Trimming took 4 bases from V and 4 from J, leaving 9 bases between them. CDR1 is SGHTS and CDR2 is YDEGEE in the germline V gene. The CDR3 spells CASSSGLYNSPLHF. CDR3 nucleotides: TGTGCCAGCAGCAGCGGTTTGTATAATTCACCCCTCCACTTT.

This clone was detected only once. Distinct nucleotide sequences in the sample also encode this CDR3. This chain links TRBV3-1 (or the pseudogene TRBV3-2) with TRBJ1-3; 12 nucleotides agree with TRBD1. This CDR3 is built from 17 residues. V was pared by 4 bases and J by 3 bases, with 7 bases of the junction left unmatched. The germline V gene encodes CDR1 LGHDT and CDR2 YNNKEL (reference sequence). CDR3 nucleotide sequence: TGTGCCAGCAGCCGGGGGACAGGGGGCACTGGTGGAAACACCATATATTTT. Amino acids: CASSRGTGGTGGNTIYF.

The rearrangement links TRBV7-3 to TRBJ2-3; possible D gene TRBD2, 5 bases. Germline-derived CDR1 and CDR2 are SGHTA and FQGTGA. The CDR3 is 14 residues long. V was shortened by 1 base and J by 6 bases, with 11 bases between the two germline ends. For the CDR3, the DNA is TGTGCCAGCAGCTTAATGGGGAGCGGTGATACGCAGTATTTT. Protein sequence: CASSLMGSGDTQYF.

The chain joins TRBV3-1 (or the pseudogene TRBV3-2) to TRBJ2-7; D is ambiguous. V dropped 4 bases and J dropped 4 bases, with 11 bases sitting between them. Germline CDR1 and CDR2: LGHDT and YNNKEL (reference sequence). CDR3 length: 13 amino acids. CDR3 coding DNA: TGTGCCAGCAGCCGACAAATAAAGTACGAGCAGTACTTC. Amino acid sequence: CASSRQIKYEQYF.

The chain links TRBV3-1 (or the pseudogene TRBV3-2) to TRBJ1-4; a weak D match, TRBD1 (5 bases). V was shortened by 4 bases and J by 6 bases, with 12 bases between the two germline ends. CDR3 length: 14 residues. The germline gives CDR1 LGHDT, CDR2 YNNKEL (reference sequence). Here the CDR3 DNA reads TGTGCCAGCAGCCGGCTCGGGGGGGATGAAAAACTGTTTTTT. Translation gives CASSRLGGDEKLFF.